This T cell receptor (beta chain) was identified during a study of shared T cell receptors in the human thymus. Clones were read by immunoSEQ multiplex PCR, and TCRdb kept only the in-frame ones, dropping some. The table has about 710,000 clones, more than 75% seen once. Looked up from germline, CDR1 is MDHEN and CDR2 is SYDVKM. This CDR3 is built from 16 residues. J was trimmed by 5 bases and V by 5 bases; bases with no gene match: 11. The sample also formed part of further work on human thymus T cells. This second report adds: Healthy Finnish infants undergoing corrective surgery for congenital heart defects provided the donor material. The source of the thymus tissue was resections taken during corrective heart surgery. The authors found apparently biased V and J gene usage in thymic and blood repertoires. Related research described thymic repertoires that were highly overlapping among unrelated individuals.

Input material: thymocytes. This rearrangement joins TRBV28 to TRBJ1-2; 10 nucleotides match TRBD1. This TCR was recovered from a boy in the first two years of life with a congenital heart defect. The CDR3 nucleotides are TGTGCCAGCAGTACCATGTCGGCGGACAGGGGGTATGGCTACACCTTC. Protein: CASSTMSADRGYGYTF.